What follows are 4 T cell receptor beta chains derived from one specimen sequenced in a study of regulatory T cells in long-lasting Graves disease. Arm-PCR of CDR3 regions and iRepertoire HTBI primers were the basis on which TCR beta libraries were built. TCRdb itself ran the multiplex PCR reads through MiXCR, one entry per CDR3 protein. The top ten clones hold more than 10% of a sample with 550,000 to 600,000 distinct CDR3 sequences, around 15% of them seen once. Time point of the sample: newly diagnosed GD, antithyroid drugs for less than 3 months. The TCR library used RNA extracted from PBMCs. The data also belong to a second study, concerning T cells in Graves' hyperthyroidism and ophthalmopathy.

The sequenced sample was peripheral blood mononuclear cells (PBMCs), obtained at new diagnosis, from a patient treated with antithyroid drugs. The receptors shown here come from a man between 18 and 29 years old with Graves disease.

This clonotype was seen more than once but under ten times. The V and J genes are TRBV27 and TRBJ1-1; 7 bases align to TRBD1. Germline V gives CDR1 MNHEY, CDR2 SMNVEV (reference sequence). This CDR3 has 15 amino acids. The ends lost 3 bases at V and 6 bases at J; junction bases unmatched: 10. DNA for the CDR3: TGTGCCAGCAGTTTGGAACCGGGACAGACGGCTGAAGCTTTCTTT. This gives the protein CASSLEPGQTAEAFF.

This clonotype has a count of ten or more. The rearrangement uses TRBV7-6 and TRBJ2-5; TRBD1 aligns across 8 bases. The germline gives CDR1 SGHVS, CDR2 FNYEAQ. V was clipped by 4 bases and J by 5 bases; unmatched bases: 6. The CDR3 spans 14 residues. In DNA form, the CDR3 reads TGTGCCAGCAGCTATGGACAGGGAAGGGAGACCCAGTACTTC. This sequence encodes CASSYGQGRETQYF.

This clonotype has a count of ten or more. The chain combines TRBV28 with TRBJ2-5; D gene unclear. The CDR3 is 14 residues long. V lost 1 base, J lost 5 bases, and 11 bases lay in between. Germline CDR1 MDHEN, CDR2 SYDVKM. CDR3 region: CASSLSATQETQYF. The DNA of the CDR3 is TGTGCCAGCAGTTTATCGGCCACACAGGAGACCCAGTACTTC.

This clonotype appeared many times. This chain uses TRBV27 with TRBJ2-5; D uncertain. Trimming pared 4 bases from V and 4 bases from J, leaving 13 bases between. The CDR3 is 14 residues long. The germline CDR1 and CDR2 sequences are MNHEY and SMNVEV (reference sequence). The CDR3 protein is CASSSSFIRETQYF. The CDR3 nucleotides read TGTGCCAGCAGTTCGTCCTTCATCCGAGAGACCCAGTACTTC.